One and the same sample provided the 29 T cell receptor beta chains below, sequenced in a study of blood T cell repertoires in COVID-19 (dated by TCRdb to 2018 to 2020). Library method: the immunoSEQ multiplex PCR assay. TCRdb mirrors the immuneACCESS table, restricted to in-frame sequences. Some clones are absent from its copies; in checked studies, under half trace to an unresolved V gene, and the reason for the others is unknown. The sample includes roughly 280,000 clones, with around four fifths observed a single time. 3.5% to 5.5% of the sample comes from the top ten. The sequenced sample was peripheral blood. The receptors come from a man aged 55 to 70 who had recovered from COVID-19.

The chain has TRBV19 and TRBJ1-1; 8 nucleotides match TRBD1. Germline values: CDR1 LNHDA, CDR2 SQIVND (reference sequence). Trimming removed 9 bases from V and 2 bases from J; junction bases left unmatched: 5. The CDR3 runs 13 residues. The DNA for the CDR3 is TGTGCCAGCCAACAGGGGGGTAACACTGAAGCTTTCTTT. Translating gives CASQQGGNTEAFF. Based on the CDR3 plus reference TRBV19 and TRBJ1-1, the full variable domain is DGGITQSPKYLFRKEGQNVTLSCEQNLNHDAMYWYRQDPGQGLRLIYYSQIVNDFQKGDIAEGYSVSREKKESFPLTVTSAQKNPTAFYLCASQQGGNTEAFFGQGTRLTVV.

This clone was detected a few times. The chain employs TRBV2 and TRBJ1-5, with 9 bases that match TRBD1. This CDR3 comprises 14 residues. Germline V gene data show CDR1 as SNHLY and CDR2 as FYNNEI. The J segment lost 6 bases and the V segment lost 7 bases, leaving 7 bases of the junction unmatched. CDR3 residues: CASTVQGAIQPQHF. The CDR3 coding sequence is TGTGCCAGCACCGTACAGGGGGCCATTCAGCCCCAGCATTTT.

The J gene is TRBJ1-3, the V gene TRBV4-2, with 8 nucleotides matching TRBD1. The V and J ends lost 4 bases and 0 bases, in that order; junction bases with no gene match: 14. Germline V gene data show CDR1 as LGHNA and CDR2 as YNFKEQ. CDR3 length: 19 amino acids. CDR3 sequence (DNA): TGTGCCAGCAGCCCGTCCCGGGACAGGATAGGGGTCTCTGGAAACACCATATATTTT. Its protein is CASSPSRDRIGVSGNTIYF.

The chain is built from TRBV28 and TRBJ2-3, with unresolved D. From germline, CDR1 is MDHEN and CDR2 SYDVKM. The CDR3 runs to 11 residues. The germline V and J ends were trimmed by 7 bases and 10 bases, with 12 bases remaining between them. Here the CDR3 DNA reads TGTGCCAGCACAACGGGTTTCGCGCAGTATTTT. Its protein is CASTTGFAQYF.

This chain links TRBV15 with TRBJ2-3; the D is unclear. Per germline, CDR1 LNHNV and CDR2 YYDKDF (reference sequence). This CDR3 region has 15 residues. V lost 0 bases and J lost 0, with 7 bases in between. CDR3 loop: CATSREQYSTDTQYF. DNA of the CDR3: TGTGCCACCAGCAGAGAACAGTATAGCACAGATACGCAGTATTTT.

J is TRBJ2-1 and V is TRBV6-6; 9 bases match TRBD2. J lost 3 bases, V lost 8 bases, and 5 bases had no gene match. The CDR3 is 14 amino acids. Germline values: CDR1 MNHNY, CDR2 SVGAGI (reference sequence). CDR3 region: CASATSGYYNEQFF. CDR3 in DNA: TGTGCCAGCGCCACTAGCGGGTACTACAATGAGCAGTTCTTC.

This chain joins TRBV3-1 (or the pseudogene TRBV3-2) and TRBJ1-5, with D perhaps TRBD1 (5 bases). V lost 4 bases and J lost 0, with 7 bases in between. The CDR3 runs to 14 residues. Germline CDR1 LGHDT, CDR2 YNNKEL (reference sequence). The CDR3 loop reads CASSPGHSNQPQHF. CDR3 nucleotides: TGTGCCAGCAGCCCAGGACATAGCAATCAGCCCCAGCATTTT.

The V and J genes are TRBV3-1 (or the pseudogene TRBV3-2) and TRBJ2-5; the D is unclear. This CDR3 is built from 15 residues. Germline loops: CDR1 LGHDT, CDR2 YNNKEL (reference sequence). The ends were cut back, 5 bases at V and 0 bases at J, with 13 bases in the middle. CDR3 region: CASSTTTQYQETQYF. The CDR3 DNA sequence: TGTGCCAGCAGCACGACAACACAGTACCAAGAGACCCAGTACTTC.

The chain is built from TRBV19 and TRBJ1-5; 9 nucleotides line up with TRBD1. Germline V CDR1 and CDR2: LNHDA, SQIVND (reference sequence). The CDR3 extends over 15 amino acids. The V and J ends lost 4 bases and 3 bases, in that order; junction bases with no gene match: 4. The CDR3 spells CASSNRDRVNQPQHF. Written as DNA, the CDR3 is TGTGCCAGTAGTAACCGGGACAGGGTCAATCAGCCCCAGCATTTT.

V and J are TRBV7-9 and TRBJ2-3; the match to TRBD2 covers 11 bases. The J segment lost 9 bases and the V segment lost 2 bases, leaving 16 bases of the junction unmatched. The CDR3 is 18 residues long. The germline gives CDR1 SEHNR, CDR2 FQNEAQ (reference sequence). CDR3 amino acids: CASSLPGVAGGLSRTQYF. For the CDR3, the DNA is TGTGCCAGCAGCTTACCCGGAGTAGCGGGGGGGCTATCACGGACGCAGTATTTT.

The chain is built from TRBV20-1 and TRBJ1-3; unclear D gene. The V and J ends lost 3 bases and 6 bases respectively, with 6 bases between them. The length of the CDR3 is 11 residues. CDR1 and CDR2 from the germline V gene are DFQATT and SNEGSKA (reference sequence). The CDR3: CSASLVNTIYF. CDR3 DNA sequence: TGCAGTGCTAGTCTCGTAAACACCATATATTTT.

The chain has TRBV4-2 and TRBJ2-7; 8 nucleotides line up with TRBD2. From germline, CDR1 is LGHNA and CDR2 YNFKEQ. V lost 0 bases and J lost 7; bases outside the gene matches: 11. The CDR3 is 16 residues long. The CDR3 bases are TGTGCCAGCAGCCAAGAGAGGCCTAGCGGGTATGGAGAGCAGTACTTC. Protein product: CASSQERPSGYGEQYF.

V usage is TRBV14 and J usage is TRBJ1-2; D remains ambiguous. V was trimmed by 4 bases and J by 7 bases, leaving 19 bases between them. CDR1 is SGHDN and CDR2 is FVKESK in the germline V gene. This CDR3 comprises 15 residues. CDR3: CASSPYLAEGSGYTF. DNA for the CDR3: TGTGCCAGCAGCCCATACCTCGCGGAGGGCAGTGGCTACACCTTC.

This chain links TRBV7-2 with TRBJ2-1; 7 bases agree with TRBD2. Germline V lookup: CDR1 SGHTA, CDR2 FQGNSA. The ends lost 0 bases at V and 12 bases at J; junction bases unmatched: 17. This CDR3 region has 17 residues. This CDR3 reads CASSLADKASGTAGQFF. The CDR3 DNA follows: TGTGCCAGCAGCTTAGCTGATAAGGCTAGCGGCACGGCGGGGCAGTTCTTC.

J is TRBJ2-1 and V is TRBV5-5; D call uncertain. The CDR3 is 13 amino acids. The V gene lost 4 bases and the J gene lost 4 bases, with 9 bases spanning the gap. Germline V gene sequence: CDR1 SGHKS, CDR2 YYEKEE (reference sequence). The CDR3 DNA reads TGTGCCAGCAGCACCCTAGAGTACAATGAGCAGTTCTTC. Amino acid sequence: CASSTLEYNEQFF.

The gene calls are TRBV29-1 and TRBJ2-5; a weak D match, TRBD2 (5 bases). Germline CDR1 SQVTM, CDR2 ANQGSEA. V lost 7 bases to trimming and J lost 2 bases, with 8 bases between them. CDR3 length equals 11 residues. CDR3 region: CSGGSQETQYF. The CDR3 DNA is TGCAGCGGCGGGTCACAAGAGACCCAGTACTTC.

The CDR3 region is CASIPLGAFPQPQHF. DNA for the CDR3: TGTGCCAGCATCCCCTTGGGGGCATTCCCTCAGCCCCAGCATTTT. The chain joins TRBV28 to TRBJ1-5; a weak D match, TRBD1 (6 bases). Trimming took 7 bases from V and 6 from J, leaving 19 bases between them. This CDR3 contains 15 residues. Germline assignment: CDR1 MDHEN and CDR2 SYDVKM.

The chain uses TRBV6-4 and TRBJ2-1, with 8 bases that match TRBD2. The germline CDR1 and CDR2 sequences are MRHNA and SNTAGT. V lost 2 bases, J lost 10 bases, and 10 bases stayed unmatched. The CDR3 is made up of 15 amino acids. Written as DNA, the CDR3 is TGTGCCAGCAGTGACCCAGTCGCGGGAGGACGAGAGCAGTTCTTC. It encodes CASSDPVAGGREQFF.

The V call is TRBV6-5, the J call TRBJ2-6, with 8 bases identical to TRBD1. V lost 6 bases, J lost 3 bases, and 1 base stayed unmatched. CDR3 size: 14 residues. Germline V gene sequence: CDR1 MNHEY, CDR2 SVGAGI. CDR3 residues: CASRTGGGANVLTF. The CDR3 nucleotides read TGTGCCAGCAGAACAGGGGGTGGGGCCAACGTCCTGACTTTC.

The chain couples TRBV30 to TRBJ2-5, with D possibly being TRBD2 (6 bases). Germline assignment: CDR1 GTSNPN and CDR2 SVGIG (reference sequence). Trimming left V 4 bases short and J 9 bases short, with 18 bases between. The CDR3 consists of 13 residues. CDR3 coding DNA: TGTGCCTGGAATTTCGGAGGGGAACTGGCCCAGTACTTC. Translating it yields CAWNFGGELAQYF.

V gene TRBV5-5 combines with J gene TRBJ2-3; the match to TRBD1 covers 10 bases. Germline loops: CDR1 SGHKS, CDR2 YYEKEE (reference sequence). This CDR3 has 16 residues. Unmatched junction bases numbered 9, after V lost 6 bases and J lost 2 bases. The CDR3 loop is CASNNPGQGFTDTQYF. The CDR3 coding sequence is TGTGCCAGCAACAATCCGGGACAGGGGTTCACAGATACGCAGTATTTT.

The chain joins TRBV5-1 to TRBJ2-7; 13 bases match TRBD2. Germline assignment: CDR1 SGHRS and CDR2 YFSETQ. Unmatched junction bases numbered 3, after V lost 3 bases and J lost 0 bases. The CDR3 runs 16 residues. CDR3 protein: CASSSGLAGNSYEQYF. The CDR3 DNA reads as TGCGCCAGCAGCTCGGGACTAGCGGGAAACTCCTACGAGCAGTACTTC.

In this sample, this clone turned up once. The chain combines TRBV5-8 with TRBJ2-2; D possibly corresponds to TRBD1 (6 bases). Trimming removed 0 bases from V and 0 bases from J, with 9 bases in between. This CDR3 contains 16 residues. Germline CDR1 reads SGHTS; CDR2 reads YDEGEE. The CDR3 region is CASSLGSGANTGELFF. CDR3 DNA: TGTGCCAGCAGCTTGGGTTCAGGGGCGAACACCGGGGAGCTGTTTTTT.

This rearrangement joins TRBV4-1 to TRBJ2-5; 10 bases line up with TRBD2. The V segment lost 0 bases and the J segment 4 bases; nucleotides outside the gene matches: 11. Germline V CDR1 and CDR2: MGHRA, YSYEKL. CDR3 length equals 18 residues. CDR3 protein: CASSQDWLAGARGETQYF. The CDR3 DNA sequence: TGCGCCAGCAGCCAAGATTGGCTAGCGGGGGCCAGGGGAGAGACCCAGTACTTC.

CDR3 amino acids: CASSLAGGPEQFF. In DNA form, the CDR3 reads TGCGCCAGCAGCTTGGCCGGCGGGCCTGAGCAGTTCTTC. The rearrangement joins TRBV5-1 to TRBJ2-1; D is perhaps TRBD2 (5 bases). The CDR3 spans 13 residues. Germline assignment: CDR1 SGHRS and CDR2 YFSETQ. Trimming left V 0 bases short and J 9 bases short, with 10 bases between.

There are a few counts of this clone. This chain joins TRBV28 and TRBJ1-6, with D perhaps matching TRBD1 (6 bases). CDR3 length equals 13 residues. The V and J ends lost 6 bases and 13 bases respectively, with 16 bases between them. CDR1 and CDR2 from the germline V gene are MDHEN and SYDVKM. The DNA of the CDR3 is TGTGCCAGCAGACTACGGCTACAGGGTCCCCTCCACTTT. Encoded protein: CASRLRLQGPLHF.

The J gene is TRBJ2-5, the V gene TRBV9, with 7 bases aligning to TRBD1. Germline V gene lookup returns CDR1 SGDLS and CDR2 YYNGEE. Trimming cost V 0 bases and J 2 bases; bases outside gene matches: 10. This CDR3 contains 17 residues. This chain's CDR3 is CASSVAPGQRGQETQYF. The CDR3 coding sequence is TGTGCCAGCAGCGTAGCCCCGGGACAGAGGGGGCAAGAGACCCAGTACTTC.

The V and J genes are TRBV7-9 and TRBJ2-3; TRBD1 agrees at 9 bases. The CDR3 is 16 residues long. J was trimmed by 7 bases and V by 5 bases; bases with no gene match: 13. The germline V gene encodes CDR1 SEHNR and CDR2 FQNEAQ (reference sequence). The CDR3 spells CASSPAGQGRPHTQYF. The CDR3 DNA is TGTGCCAGCAGCCCTGCGGGACAGGGTAGACCACATACGCAGTATTTT.

This clone occurred a few times. The rearrangement links TRBV19 to TRBJ1-3, with 7 bases identical to TRBD1. The CDR3 is made up of 17 amino acids. V was pared by 8 bases and J by 5 bases, with 18 bases of the junction left unmatched. The germline gives CDR1 LNHDA, CDR2 SQIVND (reference sequence). DNA for the CDR3: TGTGCCAGTCAAACACCGTCAGCTGGGGACAGACGAAACACCATATATTTT. This translates into CASQTPSAGDRRNTIYF. The whole variable domain, remainder taken from reference TRBV19 and TRBJ1-3, is DGGITQSPKYLFRKEGQNVTLSCEQNLNHDAMYWYRQDPGQGLRLIYYSQIVNDFQKGDIAEGYSVSREKKESFPLTVTSAQKNPTAFYLCASQTPSAGDRRNTIYFGEGSWLTVV.